The sequence of this T cell receptor beta chain was determined in a study of prognosis after radiotherapy for stage I lung cancer. About the study: Newly diagnosed primary stage I lung tumors were present in 12 to 15 patients, and oligometastatic NSCLC after surgical resection of the primary tumor was present in a few patients. With around 13 men and 5 or 6 women, the cohort's median age was nearly 75 years, range about 50–84.

This clonotype appeared many times. Antigen: not known. This CDR3 is 15 amino acids long. The trim removed 4 bases at V and 7 bases at J, leaving 9 bases unmatched. Germline CDR1 SGHTS, CDR2 YDEGEE. Overall study results and limits: Unique TCR clones declined after stereotactic body radiation therapy, from a median around 9,500 to 6,500.

Researchers used two-round multiplex PCR to amplify TCR beta CDR3 starting from genomic DNA. Amplification during the initial PCR round employed primers specific to each TRBV and TRBJ gene. A single record per CDR3 protein comes from TCRdb applying MiXCR to the multiplex PCR reads. The sample includes about 16,000 distinct CDR3 sequences, less than 45% of them seen just once. The clonotype comes from a donor over 45 with non-small cell lung cancer. The J gene is TRBJ1-5, the V gene TRBV5-8; 9 positions agree with TRBD1. The sample in question was PBMCs, obtained before or after stereotactic body radiation therapy (not recorded which). The CDR3 spells CASSRKGTGWQPQHF. In DNA, the CDR3 is TGTGCCAGCAGCCGAAAGGGGACAGGGTGGCAGCCCCAGCATTTT.